Shown below are 4 T cell receptor beta chains from a single sample sequenced in a study of CD4 T cells in relation to SARS-CoV-2 and coronaviruses. Antigens for these TCRs are unknown. Libraries were prepared by immunoSEQ multiplex PCR; TCRdb keeps only in-frame clonotypes and omits some of them. The table shows 41,000 or so clones, with 84% occurring only once. Source material: naive CD4+ T cells from PBMCs, cultured in vitro. As to subset: naive CD4+ T cells isolated by negative enrichment. The receptors derive from an adult with COVID-19.

The chain employs TRBV4-3 and TRBJ2-1, with TRBD2 as a possible D gene (5 bases). This CDR3 is built from 15 residues. V gave up 1 base and J gave up 9 bases, with 16 bases separating them. Germline V CDR1 and CDR2: LGHNA, YSLEER. Written as DNA, the CDR3 is TGCGCCAGCAGCCAAGTTAGCGCCTTAATCAGTGAGCAGTTCTTC. It yields the protein CASSQVSALISEQFF.

V is TRBV2 and J is TRBJ1-3, with D maybe TRBD1 (6 bases). The length of the CDR3 is 13 residues. CDR1 and CDR2 (germline): SNHLY, FYNNEI. V was shortened by 8 bases and J by 2 bases, with 10 bases between the two germline ends. This CDR3 is CASAGETGNTIYF. Here the CDR3 DNA reads TGTGCCAGCGCAGGGGAGACTGGAAACACCATATATTTT.

The rearrangement joins TRBV7-9 to TRBJ2-7; 11 bases align to TRBD1. Germline V gene lookup returns CDR1 SEHNR and CDR2 FQNEAQ (reference sequence). With 4 bases clipped from V and 7 bases from J, the junction kept 6 bases outside the gene matches. The CDR3 totals 14 residues. DNA for the CDR3: TGTGCCAGCAGCTCGGACAGGGGGCTAGGTGAGCAGTACTTC. As protein: CASSSDRGLGEQYF.

This chain links TRBV7-2 with TRBJ2-7, with 14 bases lining up with TRBD2. Germline loops: CDR1 SGHTA, CDR2 FQGNSA. The CDR3 is 15 amino acids. Germline trimming cut 4 bases from V and 6 bases from J; bases unmatched to any gene: 5. The CDR3 nucleotides read TGTGCCAGCAGCTCGGGACTAGCGGGAGTTCTCGAGCAGTACTTC. It specifies CASSSGLAGVLEQYF.